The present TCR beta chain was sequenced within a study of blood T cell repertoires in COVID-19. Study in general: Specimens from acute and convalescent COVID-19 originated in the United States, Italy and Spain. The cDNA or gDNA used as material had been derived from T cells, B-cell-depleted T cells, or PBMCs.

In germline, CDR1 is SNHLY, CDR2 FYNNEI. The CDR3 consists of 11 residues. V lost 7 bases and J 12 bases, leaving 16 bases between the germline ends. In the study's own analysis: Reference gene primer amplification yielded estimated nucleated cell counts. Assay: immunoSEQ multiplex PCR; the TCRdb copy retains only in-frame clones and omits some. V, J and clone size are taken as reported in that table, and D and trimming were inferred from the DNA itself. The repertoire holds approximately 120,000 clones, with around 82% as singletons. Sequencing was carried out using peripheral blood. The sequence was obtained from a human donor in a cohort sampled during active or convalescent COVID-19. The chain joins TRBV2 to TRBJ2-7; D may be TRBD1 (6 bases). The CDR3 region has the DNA TGTGCCAGCACAACAGGGATGACCCGGTACTTC. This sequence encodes CASTTGMTRYF.